A single T cell receptor (beta chain) is shown here with its context. Its cognate antigen has yet to be identified. It has no much larger one-base neighbor in the sample; base qualities were not kept. The data originate from a study of T cell repertoires in cytomegalovirus infection (dated by TCRdb to the late 2010s). Regarding the research as a whole: The HLA type of each donor mattered for the analysis, because public TCR beta signatures pointed to carriage of CMV infection along with the matching HLA type.

V gives up 6 bases and J gives up 7 bases, and the segment between their germline ends measures 10 bases. CDR1 and CDR2, looked up from the germline V gene, are SGHTA and FQGNSA. The CDR3 numbers 13 residues from cysteine through phenylalanine. CDR3 DNA is the only sequence kept; it has 39 bases, read in frame from the first base. The paper as a whole reports these results and caveats: In both this cohort and an independent roughly 400-donor cohort, the cumulative frequency of public TCR beta family members distinguished carriers of CMV infection plus the relevant HLA type. The ex vivo response was dominated by HLA-C-restricted CMV-specific TCR beta clonotypes, and the single most frequent clonotype in two of eight donors was supplied by these HLA-C-restricted clonotypes.

Sequencing relied on an Illumina HiSeq 1500. TCRdb passed the public sequencing reads through fastp at Q25 and MiXCR, retaining productive beta sequences. When rows share a CDR3 protein, they turn into one entry using the most common DNA and genes. The sample contains fewer than 300,000 distinct CDR3 sequences, roughly 26% of them found a single time. Approximately 15% of the sample comes from the top ten. The receptor comes from a human donor in good health (CMV status not recorded). Some clones in this sample may be carry-over from other donors' samples. The sequenced sample was PBMCs. Recombination linked TRBV7-2 to TRBJ1-6, and TRBD1 may be the D gene, going by 6 matching bases. The nucleotides are TGTGCCAGCAGAACAGGGTGGAATTCACCCCTCCACTTT. Translated, it reads CASRTGWNSPLHF.